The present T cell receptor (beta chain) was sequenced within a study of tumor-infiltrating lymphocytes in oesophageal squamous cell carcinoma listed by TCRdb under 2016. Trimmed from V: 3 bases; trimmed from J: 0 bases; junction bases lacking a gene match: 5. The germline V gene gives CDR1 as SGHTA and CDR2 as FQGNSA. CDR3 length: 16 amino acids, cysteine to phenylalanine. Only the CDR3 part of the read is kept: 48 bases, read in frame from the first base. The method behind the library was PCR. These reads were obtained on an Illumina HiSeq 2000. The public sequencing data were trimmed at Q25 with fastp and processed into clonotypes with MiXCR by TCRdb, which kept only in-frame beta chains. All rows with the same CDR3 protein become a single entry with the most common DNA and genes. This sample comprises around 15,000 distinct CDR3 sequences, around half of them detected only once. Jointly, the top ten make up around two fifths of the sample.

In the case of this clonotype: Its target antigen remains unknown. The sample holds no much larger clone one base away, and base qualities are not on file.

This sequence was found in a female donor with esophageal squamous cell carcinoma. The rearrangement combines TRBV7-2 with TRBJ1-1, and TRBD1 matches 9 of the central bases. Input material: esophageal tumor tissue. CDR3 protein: CASSFGGQGLNTEAFF. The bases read TGTGCCAGCAGCTTCGGGGGACAGGGATTGAACACTGAAGCTTTCTTT.